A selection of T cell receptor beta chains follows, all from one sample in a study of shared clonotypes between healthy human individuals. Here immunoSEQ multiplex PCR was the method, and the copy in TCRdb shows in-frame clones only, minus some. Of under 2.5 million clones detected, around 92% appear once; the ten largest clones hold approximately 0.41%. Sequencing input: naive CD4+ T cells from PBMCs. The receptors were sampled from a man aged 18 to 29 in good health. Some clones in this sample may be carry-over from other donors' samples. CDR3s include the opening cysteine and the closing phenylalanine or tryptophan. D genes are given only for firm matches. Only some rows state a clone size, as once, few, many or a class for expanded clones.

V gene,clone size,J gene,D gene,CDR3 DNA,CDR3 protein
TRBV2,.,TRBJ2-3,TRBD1,TGTGCCAGCAGTGTTTCCCAGGGGGCAGATACGCAGTATTTT,CASSVSQGADTQYF
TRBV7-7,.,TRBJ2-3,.,TGTGCCAGCAGCCCCGGGAGCCCGGGCGATACGCAGTATTTT,CASSPGSPGDTQYF
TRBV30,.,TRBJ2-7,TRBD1,TGTGCCTGGACCCGGGACAGGCTAAGCGCGAGCGAGCAGTACTTC,CAWTRDRLSASEQYF
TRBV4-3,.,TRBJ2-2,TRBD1,TGCGCCAGCAGCCAAGATCGAAGCCCTCTGGGCAGGGGGAGGAACACCGGGGAGCTGTTTTTT,CASSQDRSPLGRGRNTGELFF
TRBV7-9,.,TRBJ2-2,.,TGTGCCAGCAGCCCGAGTGACAGGATCGCCGCGAACACCGGGGAGCTGTTTTTT,CASSPSDRIAANTGELFF
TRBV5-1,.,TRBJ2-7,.,TGCGCCAGCAGCCGCGACGGCAGCGAGCAGTACTTC,CASSRDGSEQYF
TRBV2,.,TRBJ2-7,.,TGTGCCAGCTCGGCACTCACAGGGCAAGAGCAGTACTTC,CASSALTGQEQYF
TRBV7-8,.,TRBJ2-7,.,TGTGCCAGCAGCTTAGTGGCTAGCGTGGGTTGGGAGCAGTACTTC,CASSLVASVGWEQYF
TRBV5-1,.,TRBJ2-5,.,TGCGCCAGCAGCTTGACAGTTCTCCAAGAGACCCAGTACTTC,CASSLTVLQETQYF
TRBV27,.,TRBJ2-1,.,TGTGCCAGCAGACGACCGGGGGTGGCCGGGAATGAGCAGTTCTTC,CASRRPGVAGNEQFF
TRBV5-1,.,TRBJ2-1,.,TGCGCCAGCAGCTTCAGGCAGGGGGGCAATGAGCAGTTCTTC,CASSFRQGGNEQFF
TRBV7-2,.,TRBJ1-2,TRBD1,TGTGCCAGCAGCTTAGCGGGACAGCTGAGCGGTGGCTACACCTTC,CASSLAGQLSGGYTF
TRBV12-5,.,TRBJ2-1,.,TGTGCTAGTGGTTTGCGGGGGTTAGGATCGGGCTCCTACAATGAGCAGTTCTTC,CASGLRGLGSGSYNEQFF
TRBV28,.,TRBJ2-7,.,TGTGCCAGCAGTGAGGGGGTCCCCCCCTACGAGCAGTACTTC,CASSEGVPPYEQYF
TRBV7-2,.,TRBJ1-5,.,TGTGCCAGCAGCTTAGTGCACGGGGGCGTTGGACAGCCCCAGCATTTT,CASSLVHGGVGQPQHF
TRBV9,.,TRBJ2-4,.,TGTGCCAGCAGCGTAGTCTGGGGAGACAACATTCAGTACTTC,CASSVVWGDNIQYF
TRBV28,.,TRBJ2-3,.,TGTGCCAGCAGTCTACTCACAGATACGCAGTATTTT,CASSLLTDTQYF
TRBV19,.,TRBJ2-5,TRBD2,TGTGCCAGTAGTATCCTCGGGAGGGGGAGAGAGACCCAGTACTTC,CASSILGRGRETQYF
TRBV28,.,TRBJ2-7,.,TGTGCCAGCAGTCGAAGGCTGCCCTACGAGCAGTACTTC,CASSRRLPYEQYF
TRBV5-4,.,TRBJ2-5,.,TGTGCCAGCAGCTCGGCGAGCTCTCAGGAAACCCAGTACTTC,CASSSASSQETQYF
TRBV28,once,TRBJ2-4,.,TGTGCCAGCAGTCTGACCAAAAACATTCAGTACTTC,CASSLTKNIQYF
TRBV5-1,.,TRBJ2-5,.,TGCGCCAGCAGCTTGCCCTCTACCTCGGGTTGGGGAAGAGAGACCCAGTACTTC,CASSLPSTSGWGRETQYF
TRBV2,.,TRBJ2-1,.,TGTGCCAGCAGCGCGACGCGTGGGACCAATGAGCAGTTCTTC,CASSATRGTNEQFF
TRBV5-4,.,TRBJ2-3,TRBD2,TGTGCCAGCAGCACCCGACTAGCGGGACCCACAGATACGCAGTATTTT,CASSTRLAGPTDTQYF
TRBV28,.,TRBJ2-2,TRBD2,TGTGCCAGCAGTTCGCCTAGCGGGAGAGGGGGCGGGGAGCTGTTTTTT,CASSSPSGRGGGELFF
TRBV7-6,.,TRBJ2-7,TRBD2,TGTGCCAGCAGCACAAGCACCTATAGCGGGAGGTCCCACGAGCAGTACTTC,CASSTSTYSGRSHEQYF
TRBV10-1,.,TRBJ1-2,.,TGCGCCAGCATGTGGGGGGCGTGGGACTATGGCTACACCTTC,CASMWGAWDYGYTF
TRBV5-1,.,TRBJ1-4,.,TGCGCCAGCAGCTTAAACGCAGGGGCAACTAATGAAAAACTGTTTTTT,CASSLNAGATNEKLFF
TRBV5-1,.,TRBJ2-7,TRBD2,TGCGCCAGCAGCCATAGCGGGGCCCCTTACGAGCAGTACTTC,CASSHSGAPYEQYF
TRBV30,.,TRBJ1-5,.,TGTGCCTGGGGACAGAGTGTTGGCAATCAGCCCCAGCATTTT,CAWGQSVGNQPQHF
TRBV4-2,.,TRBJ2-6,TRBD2,TGTGCCAGCAGCCAAGATGTCCTAGCGGGAGGTACTGGGGCCAACGTCCTGACTTTC,CASSQDVLAGGTGANVLTF